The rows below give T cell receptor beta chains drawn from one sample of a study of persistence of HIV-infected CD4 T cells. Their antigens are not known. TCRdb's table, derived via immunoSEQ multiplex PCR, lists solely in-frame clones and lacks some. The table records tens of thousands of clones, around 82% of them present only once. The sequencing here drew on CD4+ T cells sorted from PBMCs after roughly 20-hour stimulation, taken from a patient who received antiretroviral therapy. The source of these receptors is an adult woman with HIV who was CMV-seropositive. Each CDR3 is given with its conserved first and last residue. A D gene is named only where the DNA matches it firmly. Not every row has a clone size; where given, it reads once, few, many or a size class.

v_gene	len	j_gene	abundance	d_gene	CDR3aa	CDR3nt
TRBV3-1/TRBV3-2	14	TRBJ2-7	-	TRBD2	CASTLAGGPGEQYF	TGTGCCAGCACCTTAGCGGGAGGGCCGGGGGAGCAGTACTTC
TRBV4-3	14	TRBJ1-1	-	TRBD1	CASSRQGGDTEAFF	TGCGCCAGCAGCAGACAGGGCGGTGACACTGAAGCTTTCTTT
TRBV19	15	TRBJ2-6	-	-	CASSISSSGANVLTF	TGTGCCAGTAGTATATCTAGTTCTGGGGCCAACGTCCTGACTTTC
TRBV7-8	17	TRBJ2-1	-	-	CASSLIDTYRSYNEQFF	TGTGCCAGCAGCTTAATCGATACTTACCGCTCCTACAATGAGCAGTTCTTC
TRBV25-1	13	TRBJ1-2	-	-	CASSEWLGWGYTF	TGTGCCAGCAGTGAATGGTTAGGGTGGGGCTACACCTTC
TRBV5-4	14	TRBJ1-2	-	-	CASSFDLGNYGYTF	TGTGCCAGCAGCTTTGATTTGGGGAATTATGGCTACACCTTC
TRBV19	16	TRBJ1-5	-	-	CASSIDHTFSNQPQHF	TGTGCCAGTAGTATAGATCACACTTTCAGCAATCAGCCCCAGCATTTT
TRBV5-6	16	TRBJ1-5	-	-	CASSLSPRAGNQPQHF	TGTGCCAGCAGCTTGTCCCCTCGGGCAGGCAATCAGCCCCAGCATTTT
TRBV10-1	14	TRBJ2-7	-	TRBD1	CASSAAGTGVEQYF	TGCGCCAGCAGTGCTGCCGGGACAGGGGTCGAGCAGTACTTC
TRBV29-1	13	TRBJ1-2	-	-	CSVFGQSPYGYTF	TGCAGCGTCTTCGGACAGAGCCCATATGGCTACACCTTC
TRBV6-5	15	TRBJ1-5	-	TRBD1	CASSYSAGGRQPQHF	TGTGCCAGCAGTTACTCGGCAGGGGGAAGGCAGCCCCAGCATTTT
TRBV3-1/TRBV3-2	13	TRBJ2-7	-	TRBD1	CAGPGQKTYEQYF	TGTGCCGGTCCGGGACAGAAGACCTACGAGCAGTACTTC
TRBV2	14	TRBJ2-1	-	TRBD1	CASSERGQYNEQFF	TGTGCCAGCAGTGAACGGGGACAGTACAATGAGCAGTTCTTC
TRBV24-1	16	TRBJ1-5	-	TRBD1	CATSLGGGQGSQPQHF	TGTGCCACCAGTCTTGGGGGAGGACAGGGCAGTCAGCCCCAGCATTTT
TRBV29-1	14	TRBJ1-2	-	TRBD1	CSVEFQGAPEGYTF	TGCAGCGTTGAATTCCAGGGGGCCCCGGAGGGCTACACCTTC
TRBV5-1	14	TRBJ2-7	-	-	CASSLGSSSYEQYF	TGCGCCAGCAGCTTGGGGAGTAGCTCCTACGAGCAGTACTTC
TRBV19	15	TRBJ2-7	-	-	CASSIRDRSSYERYF	TGTGCCAGTAGTATCCGGGACCGGAGCTCCTACGAGCGGTACTTC
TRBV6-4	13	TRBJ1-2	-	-	CASAPRGGYGYTF	TGTGCCAGCGCTCCCCGGGGTGGCTATGGCTACACCTTC
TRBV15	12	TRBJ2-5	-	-	CATSRRRETQYF	TGTGCCACCAGCAGACGGAGGGAGACCCAGTACTTC
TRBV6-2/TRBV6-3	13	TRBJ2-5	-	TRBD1	CASSPRGWETQYF	TGTGCCAGCAGCCCCAGGGGGTGGGAGACCCAGTACTTC
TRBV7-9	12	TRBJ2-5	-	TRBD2	CASGRVEETQYF	TGTGCCAGCGGGAGGGTGGAAGAGACCCAGTACTTC
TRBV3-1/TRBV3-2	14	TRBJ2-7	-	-	CASSQEMGRNEQYF	TGTGCCAGCAGCCAAGAAATGGGGCGTAACGAGCAGTACTTC
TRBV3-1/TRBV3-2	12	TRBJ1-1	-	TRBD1	CASSLGQGEAFF	TGTGCCAGCAGCCTAGGACAGGGTGAAGCTTTCTTT
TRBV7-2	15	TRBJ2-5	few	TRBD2	CASSLGGGGQETQYF	TGTGCCAGCAGCTTGGGCGGGGGGGGTCAAGAGACCCAGTACTTC
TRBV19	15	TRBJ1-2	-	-	CASSPSLGGRDGYTF	TGTGCCAGTAGTCCCTCCCTGGGGGGCAGGGATGGCTACACCTTC
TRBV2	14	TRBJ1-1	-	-	CASSVLAGNTEAFF	TGTGCCAGCAGTGTACTAGCGGGGAACACTGAAGCTTTCTTT
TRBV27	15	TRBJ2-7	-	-	CASSLQGRATYEQYF	TGTGCCAGCAGTTTACAGGGCCGGGCTACCTACGAGCAGTACTTC
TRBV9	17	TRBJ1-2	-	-	CASSAVQGPTISYGYTF	TGTGCCAGCAGCGCCGTTCAAGGACCGACTATATCCTATGGCTACACCTTC
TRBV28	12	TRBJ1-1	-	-	CASSSGKTEAFF	TGTGCCAGCAGTTCGGGGAAGACTGAAGCTTTCTTT
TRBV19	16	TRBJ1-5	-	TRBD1	CASSIPRGQGVQPQHF	TGTGCCAGTAGTATCCCCCGGGGACAGGGTGTACAGCCCCAGCATTTT
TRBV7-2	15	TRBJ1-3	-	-	CASSLLGGEGNTIYF	TGTGCCAGCAGCTTACTGGGGGGGGAGGGAAACACCATATATTTT
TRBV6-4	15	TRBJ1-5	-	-	CASIEGWRGNQPQHF	TGTGCCAGCATAGAGGGATGGCGAGGGAATCAGCCCCAGCATTTT
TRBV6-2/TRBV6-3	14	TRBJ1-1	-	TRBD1	CASSDRTGPTEAFF	TGTGCCAGCAGCGATCGGACAGGGCCTACTGAAGCTTTCTTT
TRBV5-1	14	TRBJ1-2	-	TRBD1	CASSPGQGAKGYTF	TGCGCCAGCAGCCCGGGACAGGGGGCTAAGGGCTACACCTTC
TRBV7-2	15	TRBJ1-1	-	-	CASSPDRTYSAEAFF	TGTGCCAGCAGCCCCGACAGAACCTATAGCGCTGAAGCTTTCTTT
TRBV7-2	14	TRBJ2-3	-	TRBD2	CASKQRGITDTQYF	TGTGCCAGCAAACAGCGGGGGATCACAGATACGCAGTATTTT
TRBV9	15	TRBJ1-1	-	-	CASSPRWAQNTEAFF	TGTGCCAGCAGCCCCCGGTGGGCACAGAACACTGAAGCTTTCTTT
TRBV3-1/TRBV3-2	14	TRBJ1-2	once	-	CASSHLQGDSGYTF	TGTGCCAGCAGCCATCTACAGGGCGACTCCGGCTACACCTTC
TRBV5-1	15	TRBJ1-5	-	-	CASSLGDNAGQPQHF	TGCGCCAGCAGCTTGGGGGACAACGCTGGGCAGCCCCAGCATTTT
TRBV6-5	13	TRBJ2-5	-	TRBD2	CASQTGGSETQYF	TGTGCCAGCCAAACGGGGGGGTCAGAGACCCAGTACTTC
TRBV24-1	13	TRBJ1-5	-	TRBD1	CATSGGTNQPQHF	TGTGCCACCTCAGGGGGGACCAATCAGCCCCAGCATTTT
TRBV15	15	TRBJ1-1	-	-	CATSRDPTGNTEAFF	TGTGCCACCAGCAGAGATCCGACAGGGAACACTGAAGCTTTCTTT
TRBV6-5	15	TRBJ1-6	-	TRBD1	CASRPPGQNHSPLHF	TGTGCCAGCAGGCCACCGGGACAGAATCATTCACCCCTCCACTTT
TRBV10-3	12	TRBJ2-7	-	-	CAISGNDRAQYF	TGTGCCATCAGTGGTAATGATAGAGCCCAGTACTTC
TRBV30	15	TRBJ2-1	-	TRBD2	CAWSPQGLALNEQFF	TGTGCCTGGAGCCCCCAGGGACTAGCCCTGAACGAGCAGTTCTTC
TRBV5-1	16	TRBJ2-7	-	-	CASRALTGASSYEQYF	TGCGCCAGCAGGGCCCTAACGGGGGCGAGTTCTTACGAGCAGTACTTC
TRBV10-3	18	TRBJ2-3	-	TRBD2	CAISELGTSGTRTDTQYF	TGTGCCATCAGTGAGTTAGGGACTAGCGGCACTCGCACAGATACGCAGTATTTT
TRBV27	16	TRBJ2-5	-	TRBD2	CASASGWGRAQETQYF	TGTGCCAGCGCCTCCGGGTGGGGGAGGGCCCAAGAGACCCAGTACTTC
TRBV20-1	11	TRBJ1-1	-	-	CSAKIHTEAFF	TGCAGTGCTAAAATCCACACTGAAGCTTTCTTT